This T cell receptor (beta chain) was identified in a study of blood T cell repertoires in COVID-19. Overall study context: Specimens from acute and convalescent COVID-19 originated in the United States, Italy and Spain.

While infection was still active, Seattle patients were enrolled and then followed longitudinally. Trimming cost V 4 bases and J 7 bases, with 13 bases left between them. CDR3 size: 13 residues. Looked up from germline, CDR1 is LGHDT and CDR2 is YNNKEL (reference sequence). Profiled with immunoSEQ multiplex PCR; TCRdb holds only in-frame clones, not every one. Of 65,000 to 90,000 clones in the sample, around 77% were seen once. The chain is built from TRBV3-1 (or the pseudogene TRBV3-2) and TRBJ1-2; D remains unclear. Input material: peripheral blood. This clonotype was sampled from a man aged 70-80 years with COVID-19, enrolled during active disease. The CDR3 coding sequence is TGTGCCAGCAGCCCCCCGGGGAGGGCTGGCTACACCTTC. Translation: CASSPPGRAGYTF.